This entry describes one TCR beta chain. In each PCR, synthetic TCR analog templates were spiked in. Some clones are missing from TCRdb's copy, which holds only in-frame ones; the method was immunoSEQ multiplex PCR. The data hold approximately 71,000 clones, with over 80% observed a single time. This specimen comes from a study of PD-L1 blockade in urothelial cancer. About the study: Patients started atezolizumab around 2014, 1,200 mg intravenously every 3 weeks. Blood samples had a median of approximately 150,000 T cells, tens of thousands of unique TCRs, and clonality around 0.08.

Time point defined: pretreatment peripheral blood. All patients handed over anywhere from 1 to 8 samples, pretreatment and on-treatment. CDR1 and CDR2 from the germline V gene are SGHRS and YFSETQ. The CDR3 extends over 14 amino acids. V was pared by 0 bases and J by 0 bases, with 5 bases between. The sample consisted of PBMCs, taken around atezolizumab (anti-PD-L1) treatment. The chain couples TRBV5-1 to TRBJ2-3; D unclear. The receptor's source is a woman aged 70-85 years with urothelial cancer. The CDR3 DNA reads TGCGCCAGCAGCTTGGGGGCTAGCACAGATACGCAGTATTTT. This sequence encodes CASSLGASTDTQYF.